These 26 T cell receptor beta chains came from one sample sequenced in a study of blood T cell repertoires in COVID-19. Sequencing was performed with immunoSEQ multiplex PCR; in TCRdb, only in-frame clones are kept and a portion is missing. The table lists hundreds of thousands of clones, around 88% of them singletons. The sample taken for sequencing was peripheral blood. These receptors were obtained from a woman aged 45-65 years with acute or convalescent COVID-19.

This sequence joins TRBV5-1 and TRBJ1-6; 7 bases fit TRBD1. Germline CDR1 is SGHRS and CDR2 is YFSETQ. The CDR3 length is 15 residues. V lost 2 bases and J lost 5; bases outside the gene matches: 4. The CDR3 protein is CASSLGGINNSPLHF. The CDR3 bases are TGCGCCAGCAGCTTAGGGGGCATCAATAATTCACCCCTCCACTTT.

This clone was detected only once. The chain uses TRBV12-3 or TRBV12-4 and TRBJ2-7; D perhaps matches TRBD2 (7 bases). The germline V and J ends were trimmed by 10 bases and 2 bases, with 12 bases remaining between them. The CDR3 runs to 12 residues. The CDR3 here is CATKGGAYEQYF. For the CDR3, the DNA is TGTGCCACCAAGGGGGGGGCCTACGAGCAGTACTTC.

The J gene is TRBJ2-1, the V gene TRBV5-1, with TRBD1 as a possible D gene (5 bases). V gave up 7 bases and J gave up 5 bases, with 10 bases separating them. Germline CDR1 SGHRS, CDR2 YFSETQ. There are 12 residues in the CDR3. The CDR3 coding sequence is TGCGCCAGCCGGACATATCACAATGAGCAGTTCTTC. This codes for CASRTYHNEQFF.

CDR3 amino acids: CASNWLAGVGEQFF. The CDR3 DNA follows: TGTGCCAGTAATTGGCTAGCGGGAGTCGGTGAGCAGTTCTTC. The rearrangement uses TRBV19 and TRBJ2-1; TRBD2 matches at 10 bases. The CDR3 contains 14 residues. Trimming removed 7 bases from V and 9 bases from J; junction bases left unmatched: 9. Germline assignment: CDR1 LNHDA and CDR2 SQIVND (reference sequence).

CDR3: CASLAGPQETQYF. CDR3 bases: TGTGCCAGTCTAGCGGGCCCCCAAGAGACCCAGTACTTC. The chain uses TRBV12-3 or TRBV12-4 and TRBJ2-5; 8 nucleotides align to TRBD2. V shed 9 bases, J shed 1 base, and the junction held 4 bases outside the gene matches. The CDR3 extends over 13 amino acids.

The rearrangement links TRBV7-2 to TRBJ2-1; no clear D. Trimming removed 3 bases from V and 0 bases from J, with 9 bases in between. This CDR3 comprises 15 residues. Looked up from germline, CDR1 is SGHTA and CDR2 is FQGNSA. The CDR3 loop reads CASSFSRSSYNEQFF. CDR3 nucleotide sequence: TGTGCCAGCAGCTTTAGCCGGAGCTCCTACAATGAGCAGTTCTTC.

The CDR3 sequence is CASSPGGSYNEQFF. The CDR3 coding sequence is TGTGCCAGCAGTCCAGGGGGCTCTTACAATGAGCAGTTCTTC. The V call is TRBV28, the J call TRBJ2-1, with 8 bases identical to TRBD1. V lost 5 bases and J lost 4; bases outside the gene matches: 4. The germline gives CDR1 MDHEN, CDR2 SYDVKM. This CDR3 has 14 residues.

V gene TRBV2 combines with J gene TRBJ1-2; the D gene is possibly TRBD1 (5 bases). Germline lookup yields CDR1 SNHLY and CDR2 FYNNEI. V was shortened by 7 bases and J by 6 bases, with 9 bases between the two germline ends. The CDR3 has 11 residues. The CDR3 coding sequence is TGTGCCAGCACATCCAGGGATGGCTACACCTTC. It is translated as CASTSRDGYTF.

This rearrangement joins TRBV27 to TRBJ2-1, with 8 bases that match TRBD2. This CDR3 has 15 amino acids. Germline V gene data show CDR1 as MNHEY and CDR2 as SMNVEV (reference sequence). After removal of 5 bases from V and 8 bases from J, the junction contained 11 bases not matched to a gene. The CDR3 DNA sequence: TGTGCCAGCAGTCCTCGGCCCTCCGGGGGGGATGAGCAGTTCTTC. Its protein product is CASSPRPSGGDEQFF.

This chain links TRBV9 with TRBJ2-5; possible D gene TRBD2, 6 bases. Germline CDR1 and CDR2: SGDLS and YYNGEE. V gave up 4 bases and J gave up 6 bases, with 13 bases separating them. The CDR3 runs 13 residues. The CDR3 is CASSSGDWKTQYF. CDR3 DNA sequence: TGTGCCAGCAGCTCGGGGGATTGGAAGACCCAGTACTTC.

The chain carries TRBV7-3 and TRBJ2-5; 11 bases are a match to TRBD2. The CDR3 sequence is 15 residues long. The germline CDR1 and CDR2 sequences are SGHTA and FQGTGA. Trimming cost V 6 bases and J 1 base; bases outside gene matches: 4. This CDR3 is CASRSGTSGQETQYF. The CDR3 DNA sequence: TGTGCCAGCAGGTCTGGGACTAGCGGCCAAGAGACCCAGTACTTC.

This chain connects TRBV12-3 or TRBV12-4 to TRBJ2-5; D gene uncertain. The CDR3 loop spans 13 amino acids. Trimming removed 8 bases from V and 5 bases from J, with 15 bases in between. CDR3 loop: CASRKELRETQYF. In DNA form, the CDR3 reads TGTGCCAGCCGGAAGGAACTCAGGGAGACCCAGTACTTC.

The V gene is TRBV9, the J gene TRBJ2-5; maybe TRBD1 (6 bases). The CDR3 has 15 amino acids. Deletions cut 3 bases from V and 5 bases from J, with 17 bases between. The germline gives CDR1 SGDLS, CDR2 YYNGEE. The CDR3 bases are TGTGCCAGCAGCGCCTTTTCAGGGGCGGGTGAGACCCAGTACTTC. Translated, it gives CASSAFSGAGETQYF.

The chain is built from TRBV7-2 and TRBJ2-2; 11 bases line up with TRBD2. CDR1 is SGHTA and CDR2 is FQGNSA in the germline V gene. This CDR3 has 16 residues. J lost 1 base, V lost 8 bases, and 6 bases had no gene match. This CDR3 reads CASGSGTSGNTGELFF. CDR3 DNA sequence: TGTGCCAGCGGCTCCGGGACTAGCGGGAACACCGGGGAGCTGTTTTTT.

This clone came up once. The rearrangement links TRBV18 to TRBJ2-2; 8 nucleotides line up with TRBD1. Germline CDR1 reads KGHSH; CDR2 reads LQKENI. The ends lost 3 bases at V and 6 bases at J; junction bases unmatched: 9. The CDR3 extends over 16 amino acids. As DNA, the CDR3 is TGTGCCAGCTCACCGAATCAGGGGGCCTTCTCCGGGGAGCTGTTTTTT. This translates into CASSPNQGAFSGELFF.

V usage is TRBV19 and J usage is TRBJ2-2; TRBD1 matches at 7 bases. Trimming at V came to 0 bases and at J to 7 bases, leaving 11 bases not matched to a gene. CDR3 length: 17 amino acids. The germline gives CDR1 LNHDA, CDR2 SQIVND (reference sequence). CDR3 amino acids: CASSIDALTGDNGELFF. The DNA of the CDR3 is TGTGCCAGTAGTATAGATGCCCTAACAGGGGATAACGGGGAGCTGTTTTTT.

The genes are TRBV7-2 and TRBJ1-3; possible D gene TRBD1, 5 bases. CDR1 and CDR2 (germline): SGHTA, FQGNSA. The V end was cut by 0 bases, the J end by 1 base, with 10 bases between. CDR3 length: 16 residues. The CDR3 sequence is CASSLATVESGNTIYF. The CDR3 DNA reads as TGTGCCAGCAGCTTAGCGACAGTGGAGTCTGGAAACACCATATATTTT.

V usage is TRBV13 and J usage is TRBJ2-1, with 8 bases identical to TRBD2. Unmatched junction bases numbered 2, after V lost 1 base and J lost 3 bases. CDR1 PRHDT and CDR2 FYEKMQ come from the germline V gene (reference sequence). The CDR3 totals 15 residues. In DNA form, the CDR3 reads TGTGCCAGCAGCTTAGTTCTAGCGGGCTACAATGAGCAGTTCTTC. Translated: CASSLVLAGYNEQFF.

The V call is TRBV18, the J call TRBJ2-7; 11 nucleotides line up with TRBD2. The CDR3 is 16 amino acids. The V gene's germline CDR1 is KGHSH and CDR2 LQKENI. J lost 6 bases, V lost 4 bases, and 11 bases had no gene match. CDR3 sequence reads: CASSLSGRAPSAEQYF. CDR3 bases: TGTGCCAGCTCACTTAGCGGGAGGGCCCCTTCCGCCGAGCAGTACTTC.

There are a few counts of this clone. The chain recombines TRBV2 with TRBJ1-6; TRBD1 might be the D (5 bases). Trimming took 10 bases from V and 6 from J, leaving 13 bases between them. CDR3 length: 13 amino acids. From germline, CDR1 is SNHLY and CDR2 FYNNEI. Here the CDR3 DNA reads TGTGCCACTCATAGGACACCTAATTCACCCCTCCACTTT. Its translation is CATHRTPNSPLHF.

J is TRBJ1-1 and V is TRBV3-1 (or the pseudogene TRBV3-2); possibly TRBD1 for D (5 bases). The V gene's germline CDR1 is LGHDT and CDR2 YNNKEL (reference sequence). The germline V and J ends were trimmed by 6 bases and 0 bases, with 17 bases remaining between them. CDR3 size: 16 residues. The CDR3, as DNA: TGTGCCAGCAGGCCGACCGGGGGAGGGCTGAACACTGAAGCTTTCTTT. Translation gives CASRPTGGGLNTEAFF.

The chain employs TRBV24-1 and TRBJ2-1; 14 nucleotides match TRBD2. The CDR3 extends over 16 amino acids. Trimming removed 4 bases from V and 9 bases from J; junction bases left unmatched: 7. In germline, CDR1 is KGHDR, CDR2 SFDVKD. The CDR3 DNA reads TGTGCCACCAGTGACCTCGGACTAGCGGGAGGTGGTGAGCAGTTCTTC. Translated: CATSDLGLAGGGEQFF.

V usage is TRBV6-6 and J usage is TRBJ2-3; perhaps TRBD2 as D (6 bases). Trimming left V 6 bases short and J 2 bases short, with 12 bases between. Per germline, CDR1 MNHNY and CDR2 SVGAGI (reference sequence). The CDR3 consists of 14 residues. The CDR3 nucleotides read TGTGCCAGCAGGCGAGCGGGTGTCACAGATACGCAGTATTTT. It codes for CASRRAGVTDTQYF.

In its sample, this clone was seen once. The CDR3 coding sequence is TGTGCCATCAGTGAGTCCGCTGGGGGGACCACCGGGGAGCTGTTTTTT. Protein: CAISESAGGTTGELFF. This rearrangement joins TRBV10-3 to TRBJ2-2, with D possibly being TRBD2 (6 bases). Trimming stripped 0 bases from V and 4 bases from J, with 12 bases between. This CDR3 is 16 amino acids long. Germline-derived CDR1 and CDR2 are ENHRY and SYGVKD.

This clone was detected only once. The CDR3 region is CASSIDPGRRPAGGYTF. The CDR3 DNA reads as TGTGCCAGTAGTATAGATCCAGGAAGACGCCCGGCCGGCGGCTACACCTTC. The chain recombines TRBV19 with TRBJ1-2; D is uncertain. V lost 0 bases, J lost 8 bases, and 22 bases lay in between. The CDR3 runs to 17 residues. The germline gives CDR1 LNHDA, CDR2 SQIVND (reference sequence).

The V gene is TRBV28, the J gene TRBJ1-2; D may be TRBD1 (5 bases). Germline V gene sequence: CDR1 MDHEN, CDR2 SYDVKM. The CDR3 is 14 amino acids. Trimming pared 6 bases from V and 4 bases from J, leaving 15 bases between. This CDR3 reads CASRGGGDGYGYTF. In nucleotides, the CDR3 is TGTGCCAGCAGAGGCGGGGGGGACGGCTATGGCTACACCTTC.